Listed below are T cell receptor beta chains from one sample, sequenced in a study of OX40 agonist ivuxolimab in advanced cancers. Sequencing was performed with immunoSEQ multiplex PCR; in TCRdb, only in-frame clones are kept and a portion is missing. The sample shows around 68,000 clones, just over 85% of them seen only once. The sample in question was CD4+ or CD8+ T cells sorted from blood, obtained in a trial of the OX40 agonist ivuxolimab. These receptors were collected from an adult with an advanced solid tumor such as melanoma, head and neck, liver or kidney cancer. CDR3s include the opening cysteine and the closing phenylalanine or tryptophan. Fields, in order: clone size, J gene, D gene, V gene, CDR3 DNA, CDR3 protein. The D gene is left open where the match is weak. Size values are once, few and many counts, or a class for expanded clones, and some rows have none.

clone size: .
J gene: TRBJ2-7
D gene: TRBD2
V gene: TRBV5-8
CDR3 DNA: TGTGCCAGCAGCTTGGCCTTCGGACTAGCGGGAGGGTTAAACGAGCAGTACTTC
CDR3 protein: CASSLAFGLAGGLNEQYF

clone size: .
J gene: TRBJ1-1
D gene: TRBD1
V gene: TRBV7-3
CDR3 DNA: TGTGCCAGCAGCTCGCAGGGGGGAAACACTGAAGCTTTCTTT
CDR3 protein: CASSSQGGNTEAFF

clone size: .
J gene: TRBJ1-2
D gene: TRBD1
V gene: TRBV28
CDR3 DNA: TGTGCCAGCAGTGGACAGAGGGACAGCCAATACTATGGCTACACCTTC
CDR3 protein: CASSGQRDSQYYGYTF

clone size: .
J gene: TRBJ1-1
D gene: TRBD1
V gene: TRBV28
CDR3 DNA: TGTGCCACGCACAGGGGGCAGGACACTGAAGCTTTCTTT
CDR3 protein: CATHRGQDTEAFF

clone size: .
J gene: TRBJ2-1
D gene: .
V gene: TRBV5-1
CDR3 DNA: TGCGCCAGCAGCTTGGGATCTAGCCAGCTCTACAATGAGCAGTTCTTC
CDR3 protein: CASSLGSSQLYNEQFF

clone size: .
J gene: TRBJ1-2
D gene: TRBD1
V gene: TRBV19
CDR3 DNA: TGTGCCAGTAGTTCAACAGGGGGTAGCTATGGCTACACCTTC
CDR3 protein: CASSSTGGSYGYTF

clone size: .
J gene: TRBJ1-3
D gene: .
V gene: TRBV5-1
CDR3 DNA: TGCGCCAGCAGGATGACAGATAGCTCTGGAAACACCATATATTTT
CDR3 protein: CASRMTDSSGNTIYF

clone size: .
J gene: TRBJ1-2
D gene: .
V gene: TRBV30
CDR3 DNA: TGTGCCTGGAGTCGGGGAGAGGGGAGGTATAGCTATGGCTACACCTTC
CDR3 protein: CAWSRGEGRYSYGYTF

clone size: .
J gene: TRBJ1-1
D gene: .
V gene: TRBV18
CDR3 DNA: TGTGCCAGCTCAAACGACAGGAACACTGAAGCTTTCTTT
CDR3 protein: CASSNDRNTEAFF

clone size: .
J gene: TRBJ2-3
D gene: .
V gene: TRBV19
CDR3 DNA: TGTGCCAGTAGTAGAGGCGCAATTAGCACAGATACGCAGTATTTT
CDR3 protein: CASSRGAISTDTQYF

clone size: few
J gene: TRBJ2-7
D gene: .
V gene: TRBV19
CDR3 DNA: TGTGCCAGTAGTATGTTCTCTAGGGTGCCCTTGGGGGAGCAGTACTTC
CDR3 protein: CASSMFSRVPLGEQYF

clone size: .
J gene: TRBJ2-2
D gene: TRBD2
V gene: TRBV11-1
CDR3 DNA: TGTGCCAGCAGCTTAGAGAGCGGGACCGGCACCGGGGAGCTGTTTTTT
CDR3 protein: CASSLESGTGTGELFF

clone size: once
J gene: TRBJ1-2
D gene: TRBD1
V gene: TRBV6-1
CDR3 DNA: TGTGCCAGCAGTCGCTCAGGGGGCAACTATGGCTACACCTTC
CDR3 protein: CASSRSGGNYGYTF

clone size: .
J gene: TRBJ2-7
D gene: TRBD2
V gene: TRBV19
CDR3 DNA: TGTGCCAGTAGTAATGGACTAGCGGGGGCCTACGAGCAGTACTTC
CDR3 protein: CASSNGLAGAYEQYF

clone size: .
J gene: TRBJ2-2
D gene: .
V gene: TRBV5-5
CDR3 DNA: TGTGCCAGCACCTCTAGAGTGCTAGCGCGCACCGGGGAGCTGTTTTTT
CDR3 protein: CASTSRVLARTGELFF

clone size: .
J gene: TRBJ2-3
D gene: .
V gene: TRBV19
CDR3 DNA: TGTGCCAGTAAATACAGGGCCGGAGATACGCAGTATTTT
CDR3 protein: CASKYRAGDTQYF

clone size: .
J gene: TRBJ2-1
D gene: TRBD2
V gene: TRBV18
CDR3 DNA: TGTGCCAGCTCACCACCTTCTGGGACTAGCCCATACAATGAGCAGTTCTTC
CDR3 protein: CASSPPSGTSPYNEQFF

clone size: .
J gene: TRBJ1-1
D gene: .
V gene: TRBV29-1
CDR3 DNA: TGCAGCGCCCTCCGGGGGAACACTGAAGCTTTCTTT
CDR3 protein: CSALRGNTEAFF

clone size: .
J gene: TRBJ2-1
D gene: TRBD1
V gene: TRBV23-1
CDR3 DNA: TGCGCCCGCACAGGGGGCCGTGAGCAGTTCTTC
CDR3 protein: CARTGGREQFF

clone size: .
J gene: TRBJ2-3
D gene: .
V gene: TRBV5-6
CDR3 DNA: TGTGCCAGCAGCTCCCATGCGGCAGATACGCAGTATTTT
CDR3 protein: CASSSHAADTQYF

clone size: .
J gene: TRBJ1-1
D gene: .
V gene: TRBV11-2
CDR3 DNA: TGTGCCAGCAGCCCATCCGATTGGGGGACTGAAGCTTTCTTT
CDR3 protein: CASSPSDWGTEAFF

clone size: once
J gene: TRBJ2-7
D gene: TRBD2
V gene: TRBV15
CDR3 DNA: TGTGCCACCAGCAAAGTTACTAGCGGACCGGGCGAGCAGTACTTC
CDR3 protein: CATSKVTSGPGEQYF

clone size: .
J gene: TRBJ2-5
D gene: TRBD1
V gene: TRBV5-6
CDR3 DNA: TGTGCCAGCAGCTTAAGAGGGGGCATGGAGACCCAGTACTTC
CDR3 protein: CASSLRGGMETQYF

clone size: .
J gene: TRBJ2-7
D gene: TRBD1
V gene: TRBV7-9
CDR3 DNA: TGTGCCAGCAGCCCGGGACAGAGCTCCTACGAGCAGTACTTC
CDR3 protein: CASSPGQSSYEQYF

clone size: .
J gene: TRBJ2-5
D gene: TRBD1
V gene: TRBV18
CDR3 DNA: TGTGCCAGCTCACCCCGCATTGGACAGGGGGCGTCTTTACAAGAGACCCAGTACTTC
CDR3 protein: CASSPRIGQGASLQETQYF

clone size: .
J gene: TRBJ1-1
D gene: .
V gene: TRBV9
CDR3 DNA: TGTGCCAGCAGTAGAGGTAATTCGGGCACTGAAGCTTTCTTT
CDR3 protein: CASSRGNSGTEAFF

clone size: few
J gene: TRBJ1-6
D gene: TRBD1
V gene: TRBV5-4
CDR3 DNA: TGTGCCAGCAACAGGGGGTTGAATTCACCCCTCCACTTT
CDR3 protein: CASNRGLNSPLHF

clone size: .
J gene: TRBJ1-5
D gene: .
V gene: TRBV6-1
CDR3 DNA: TGTGCCAGCAGTGAAGCGTTAAACGGCCAGCATTTT
CDR3 protein: CASSEALNGQHF

clone size: .
J gene: TRBJ2-2
D gene: .
V gene: TRBV6-5
CDR3 DNA: TGTGCCAGCAGTTTCTCGGGACTGAACACCGGGGAGCTGTTTTTT
CDR3 protein: CASSFSGLNTGELFF

clone size: once
J gene: TRBJ1-2
D gene: .
V gene: TRBV6-5
CDR3 DNA: TGTGCCAGCAAACTAGCAGGAGATACTAACTATGGCTACACCTTC
CDR3 protein: CASKLAGDTNYGYTF

clone size: .
J gene: TRBJ2-6
D gene: .
V gene: TRBV7-6
CDR3 DNA: TGTGCCAGCAGCCAACAGACAGGTTCTGGGGCCAACGTCCTGACTTTC
CDR3 protein: CASSQQTGSGANVLTF

clone size: .
J gene: TRBJ1-3
D gene: .
V gene: TRBV11-2
CDR3 DNA: TGTGCCAGCAGCTTAGTTCCAGGGAATGGAAACACCATATATTTT
CDR3 protein: CASSLVPGNGNTIYF

clone size: .
J gene: TRBJ2-1
D gene: TRBD2
V gene: TRBV7-2
CDR3 DNA: TGTGCCAGCAGCCTCAAGCGGGAGAGGAGCAATGAGCAGTTCTTC
CDR3 protein: CASSLKRERSNEQFF

clone size: .
J gene: TRBJ2-1
D gene: TRBD2
V gene: TRBV18
CDR3 DNA: TGTGCCAGCTCACCGCTTTCTCTAGCGGGAGGTTACTATGAGCAGTTCTTC
CDR3 protein: CASSPLSLAGGYYEQFF

clone size: .
J gene: TRBJ2-5
D gene: .
V gene: TRBV27
CDR3 DNA: TGTGCCAGCAGCCCCGGTCGGGGCCGTGAGACCCAGTACTTC
CDR3 protein: CASSPGRGRETQYF

clone size: .
J gene: TRBJ2-5
D gene: .
V gene: TRBV5-5
CDR3 DNA: TGTGCCAGCAGCTTGGTGGAGACCCAGTACTTC
CDR3 protein: CASSLVETQYF

clone size: .
J gene: TRBJ2-2
D gene: .
V gene: TRBV5-1
CDR3 DNA: TGCGCCAGCAGGCCCAGGGTAGGGGCGAACACCGGGGAGCTGTTTTTT
CDR3 protein: CASRPRVGANTGELFF

clone size: .
J gene: TRBJ2-1
D gene: TRBD2
V gene: TRBV6-6
CDR3 DNA: TGTGCCAGCGGTAGGGCTAGCGGAGACAATGAGCAGTTCTTC
CDR3 protein: CASGRASGDNEQFF

clone size: .
J gene: TRBJ2-5
D gene: .
V gene: TRBV7-6
CDR3 DNA: TGTGCCAGCAGCTTACCCTACAGGGAAGAGACCCAGTACTTC
CDR3 protein: CASSLPYREETQYF

clone size: once
J gene: TRBJ1-2
D gene: .
V gene: TRBV28
CDR3 DNA: TGTGCCAGCAGTTCCGCCGGCGGGTCCGATGGCTACACCTTC
CDR3 protein: CASSSAGGSDGYTF

clone size: once
J gene: TRBJ2-3
D gene: .
V gene: TRBV5-1
CDR3 DNA: TGCGCCAGCAGCTTGGGACACACAGATACGCAGTATTTT
CDR3 protein: CASSLGHTDTQYF

clone size: few
J gene: TRBJ2-3
D gene: TRBD2
V gene: TRBV19
CDR3 DNA: TGTGCCAGTACCCTTAGCGGGAACACAGATACGCAGTATTTT
CDR3 protein: CASTLSGNTDTQYF

clone size: .
J gene: TRBJ1-1
D gene: TRBD1
V gene: TRBV7-8
CDR3 DNA: TGTGCCAGCAGTTTACAGGGGGGCTTCGCTGAAGCTTTCTTT
CDR3 protein: CASSLQGGFAEAFF

clone size: .
J gene: TRBJ2-3
D gene: .
V gene: TRBV18
CDR3 DNA: TGTGCCAGCTCACCATTAGAAAGCACAGATACGCAGTATTTT
CDR3 protein: CASSPLESTDTQYF

clone size: .
J gene: TRBJ2-1
D gene: .
V gene: TRBV18
CDR3 DNA: TGTGCCAGCTCACCGGGGGATTACAATGAGCAGTTCTTC
CDR3 protein: CASSPGDYNEQFF

clone size: .
J gene: TRBJ2-4
D gene: TRBD1
V gene: TRBV28
CDR3 DNA: TGTGCCAGCATTCCGGGACAGGCGGGAAACATTCAGTACTTC
CDR3 protein: CASIPGQAGNIQYF

clone size: once
J gene: TRBJ2-7
D gene: .
V gene: TRBV11-3
CDR3 DNA: TGTGCCAGCAGCTTAGTAGGGTACGAGCAGTACTTC
CDR3 protein: CASSLVGYEQYF

clone size: .
J gene: TRBJ2-3
D gene: .
V gene: TRBV14
CDR3 DNA: TGTGCCAGCAGCCAAGGGTTCACGCAGTATTTT
CDR3 protein: CASSQGFTQYF

clone size: .
J gene: TRBJ2-1
D gene: TRBD2
V gene: TRBV9
CDR3 DNA: TGTGCCAGCAGCCTCTTAGCGGGAGGTTCTTACAATGAGCAGTTCTTC
CDR3 protein: CASSLLAGGSYNEQFF

clone size: .
J gene: TRBJ2-6
D gene: TRBD1
V gene: TRBV10-3
CDR3 DNA: TGTGCCATCAATAAGGACAGGGGAGCTGGGGCCAACGTCCTGACTTTC
CDR3 protein: CAINKDRGAGANVLTF

clone size: .
J gene: TRBJ1-2
D gene: .
V gene: TRBV11-2
CDR3 DNA: TGTGCCAGCAGCTTAGCTCTGGGCTACGGCTACACCTTC
CDR3 protein: CASSLALGYGYTF

clone size: .
J gene: TRBJ2-5
D gene: .
V gene: TRBV28
CDR3 DNA: TGTGCCAGCAGTTTAGGAACAGTTCAAGAGACCCAGTACTTC
CDR3 protein: CASSLGTVQETQYF

clone size: .
J gene: TRBJ2-1
D gene: TRBD2
V gene: TRBV4-1
CDR3 DNA: TGCGCCAGCAGCCCCCCGTTCGGGGGACTAGCGGGAGGAAAGCAGTTCTTC
CDR3 protein: CASSPPFGGLAGGKQFF

clone size: .
J gene: TRBJ2-5
D gene: .
V gene: TRBV7-9
CDR3 DNA: TGTGCCAGCACTTGGGGCGGTCAAGAGACCCAGTACTTC
CDR3 protein: CASTWGGQETQYF

clone size: .
J gene: TRBJ1-2
D gene: TRBD1
V gene: TRBV29-1
CDR3 DNA: TGCAGCGTTACCGGGACAGGAGCATCTAACTATGGCTACACCTTC
CDR3 protein: CSVTGTGASNYGYTF

clone size: few
J gene: TRBJ2-2
D gene: TRBD2
V gene: TRBV2
CDR3 DNA: TGTGCCAGCAGGTCTGCGGGAGGGGGCACCGGGGAGCTGTTTTTT
CDR3 protein: CASRSAGGGTGELFF

clone size: .
J gene: TRBJ2-7
D gene: TRBD1
V gene: TRBV15
CDR3 DNA: TGTGCCACCAGCAGAGGTGGACAGGGCCCCCTCGAGCAGTACTTC
CDR3 protein: CATSRGGQGPLEQYF

clone size: .
J gene: TRBJ1-2
D gene: TRBD1
V gene: TRBV28
CDR3 DNA: TGTGCCAGCAGTGGACAGGGCTATGGCTACACCTTC
CDR3 protein: CASSGQGYGYTF

clone size: .
J gene: TRBJ2-4
D gene: TRBD1
V gene: TRBV19
CDR3 DNA: TGTGCCAGTAGTCTTGGGACAGAACAAAACATTCAGTACTTC
CDR3 protein: CASSLGTEQNIQYF